The 22 T cell receptor beta chains reported below all come from one sample, sequenced in a study of OX40 agonist ivuxolimab in advanced cancers. Libraries were prepared through the immunoSEQ multiplex PCR assay. This is the immuneACCESS table as TCRdb keeps it, with only in-frame sequences that have V and J called. A part of the clones is gone; compared with another copy, unresolved V genes explain less than half, and the rest is unexplained. In all, the sample holds 65,000 to 85,000 clones, and about 87% of those were seen once. 3.5% to 5% of the sample is held by the ten biggest clonotypes. The input for sequencing was CD4+ or CD8+ T cells sorted from blood, taken in a trial of the OX40 agonist ivuxolimab. Every receptor here comes from an adult with an advanced solid tumor such as melanoma, head and neck, liver or kidney cancer.

This clone was observed once. The V gene is TRBV11-3, the J gene TRBJ2-1; 8 bases align to TRBD2. Looked up from germline, CDR1 is SGHNT and CDR2 is YENEEA. There are 14 residues in the CDR3. V lost 2 bases and J lost 7; bases outside the gene matches: 4. The CDR3 nucleotides read TGTGCCAGCAGCTTAACCGGACTAGCAAATGAGCAGTTCTTC. Its protein is CASSLTGLANEQFF.

There are a few counts of this clone. V is TRBV25-1 and J is TRBJ1-6; D unclear. Germline CDR1 is MGHDK and CDR2 is SYGVNS. The CDR3 consists of 12 residues. V lost 5 bases and J lost 4, with 3 bases in between. As DNA, the CDR3 is TGTGCCAGCAGTTTTTATAATTCACCCCTCCACTTT. It specifies CASSFYNSPLHF.

V and J are TRBV6-1 and TRBJ1-5; D ambiguous. Germline V gene data show CDR1 as MNHNS and CDR2 as SASEGT. V was trimmed by 10 bases and J by 0 bases, leaving 13 bases between them. The length of the CDR3 is 14 residues. The CDR3 bases are TGTGCCACTCATATCGGGGATAGCAATCAGCCCCAGCATTTT. Protein: CATHIGDSNQPQHF.

This rearrangement joins TRBV6-1 to TRBJ2-5, with 9 bases aligning to TRBD2. Germline CDR1 MNHNS, CDR2 SASEGT. Trimming took 2 bases from V and 4 from J; bases not matched to a gene: 8. The CDR3 sequence is 16 residues long. Here the CDR3 reads CASSESISGRGETQYF. CDR3 bases: TGTGCCAGCAGTGAATCGATTAGCGGGAGAGGAGAGACCCAGTACTTC.

In DNA, the CDR3 is TGCGCCAGCAGCCGTTCCCTAGCGGGGGTAGACAATGAGCAGTTCTTC. Amino acid sequence: CASSRSLAGVDNEQFF. V and J are TRBV4-1 and TRBJ2-1, with 10 bases aligning to TRBD2. The CDR3 has 16 amino acids. Trimming cost V 4 bases and J 5 bases; bases outside gene matches: 8. Germline CDR1 and CDR2: MGHRA and YSYEKL.

The V and J genes are TRBV28 and TRBJ2-7, with a possible D match to TRBD1 (7 bases). Germline CDR1 and CDR2: MDHEN and SYDVKM. Trimming left V 7 bases short and J 4 bases short, with 14 bases between. This CDR3 region has 13 residues. The CDR3 coding sequence is TGTGCCAGCATAGGGGGCGGAGGGTACGAGCAGTACTTC. This gives the protein CASIGGGGYEQYF.

The chain joins TRBV11-2 to TRBJ2-4, with 7 positions matching TRBD2. The J segment lost 0 bases and the V segment lost 3 bases, leaving 11 bases of the junction unmatched. The CDR3 is 18 residues long. CDR1 SGHAT and CDR2 FQNNGV come from the germline V gene. DNA for the CDR3: TGTGCCAGCAGCTTCGACACTGCCTTAGCGGGAGCCAAAAACATTCAGTACTTC. This codes for CASSFDTALAGAKNIQYF. The whole variable domain, remainder taken from reference TRBV11-2 and TRBJ2-4, is EAGVAQSPRYKIIEKRQSVAFWCNPISGHATLYWYQQILGQGPKLLIQFQNNGVVDDSQLPKDRFSAERLKGVDSTLKIQPAKLEDSAVYLCASSFDTALAGAKNIQYFGAGTRLSVL.

CDR3: CASSKDRGREQYF. The CDR3 DNA reads TGTGCCAGCAGCAAAGACAGGGGACGGGAGCAGTACTTC. V gene TRBV21-1 combines with J gene TRBJ2-7; the table gives TRBD1 as D, unverified against the DNA. TRBV21-1 is described as a pseudogene. The CDR3 sequence is 13 residues long.

V usage is TRBV19 and J usage is TRBJ2-7; no firm D call. This CDR3 contains 15 residues. V gave up 4 bases and J gave up 6 bases, with 19 bases separating them. Germline V gene sequence: CDR1 LNHDA, CDR2 SQIVND (reference sequence). CDR3: CASSRIGPPAVEQYF. CDR3 DNA sequence: TGTGCCAGTAGTAGAATCGGACCCCCCGCAGTCGAGCAGTACTTC.

This chain uses TRBV9 with TRBJ2-3; no definite D call. This CDR3 comprises 13 residues. Germline CDR1 and CDR2: SGDLS and YYNGEE. The germline V and J ends were trimmed by 4 bases and 12 bases, with 18 bases remaining between them. The CDR3 sequence: CASSPLEDRSQYF. The DNA for the CDR3 is TGTGCCAGCAGCCCTCTAGAGGATAGAAGTCAGTATTTT.

CDR3 nucleotides: TGTGCCAGCCTTCGGGGACTAGCCCTCACCGGGGAGCTGTTTTTT. This sequence encodes CASLRGLALTGELFF. J is TRBJ2-2 and V is TRBV6-1; 9 nucleotides match TRBD2. Germline V gene lookup returns CDR1 MNHNS and CDR2 SASEGT. There are 15 residues in the CDR3. The junction had 8 bases not matched to a gene; V was cut back by 8 bases and J by 4 bases.

CDR3 residues: CASSLRGGQTYEQYF. Written as DNA, the CDR3 is TGTGCCAGCAGCTTACGGGGGGGGCAGACCTACGAGCAGTACTTC. This chain connects TRBV7-6 to TRBJ2-7; 8 bases are a match to TRBD2. The ends lost 2 bases at V and 2 bases at J; junction bases unmatched: 5. This CDR3 comprises 15 residues. CDR1 is SGHVS and CDR2 is FNYEAQ in the germline V gene.

The V gene is TRBV9, the J gene TRBJ2-1, with D tentatively TRBD1 or TRBD2 (6 bases each). V gave up 7 bases and J gave up 0 bases, with 14 bases separating them. Per germline, CDR1 SGDLS and CDR2 YYNGEE. The CDR3 sequence is 15 residues long. CDR3 bases: TGTGCCAGCTCCGGGGGCCTAAGCTCCTACAATGAGCAGTTCTTC. Translated: CASSGGLSSYNEQFF.

The V call is TRBV18, the J call TRBJ1-1, with D perhaps TRBD1 (6 bases). With 0 bases removed from V and 4 bases from J, the gap between germline ends came to 12 bases. The CDR3 totals 15 residues. CDR1 KGHSH and CDR2 LQKENI come from the germline V gene. The DNA of the CDR3 is TGTGCCAGCTCACCACCCGGGGGGCCGGGCACTGAAGCTTTCTTT. The encoded protein is CASSPPGGPGTEAFF.

CDR3: CASSVVPANTEAFF. CDR3 coding DNA: TGTGCCAGCAGCGTAGTTCCAGCGAACACTGAAGCTTTCTTT. J is TRBJ1-1 and V is TRBV9; D unresolved. V was trimmed by 0 bases and J by 1 base, leaving 7 bases between them. This CDR3 spans 14 amino acids. Germline lookup yields CDR1 SGDLS and CDR2 YYNGEE.

The V and J genes are TRBV6-6 and TRBJ2-3; D gene unclear. The CDR3 loop spans 15 amino acids. Germline V gene lookup returns CDR1 MNHNY and CDR2 SVGAGI (reference sequence). Trimming cost V 7 bases and J 0 bases, with 14 bases left between them. This CDR3 is CASILSPASTDTQYF. The CDR3 DNA is TGTGCCAGCATATTATCCCCCGCGAGCACAGATACGCAGTATTTT.

This sequence joins TRBV7-3 and TRBJ2-1; D remains ambiguous. The germline V and J ends were trimmed by 5 bases and 6 bases, with 11 bases remaining between them. The CDR3 runs to 13 residues. Germline V lookup: CDR1 SGHTA, CDR2 FQGTGA. CDR3 nucleotide sequence: TGTGCCAGCAGCCTAGGCGGATTCAATGAGCAGTTCTTC. Its protein product is CASSLGGFNEQFF. The variable domain in full, with the rest retrieved from reference TRBV7-3 and TRBJ2-1, is GAGVSQTPSNKVTEKGKYVELRCDPISGHTALYWYRQSLGQGPEFLIYFQGTGAADDSGLPNDRFFAVRPEGSVSTLKIQRTERGDSAVYLCASSLGGFNEQFFGPGTRLTVL.

The DNA for the CDR3 is TGTGCCAGCAGCGTAGCCGTGACAGACAATTCACCCCTCCACTTT. Encoded protein: CASSVAVTDNSPLHF. The chain recombines TRBV9 with TRBJ1-6, with D possibly being TRBD1 (5 bases). The germline V gene has CDR1 SGDLS and CDR2 YYNGEE. The V gene lost 0 bases and the J gene lost 7 bases, with 11 bases spanning the gap. This CDR3 spans 15 amino acids.

CDR3: CASSAADNLGKTQYF. CDR3 DNA: TGTGCCAGCAGCGCTGCGGACAACCTGGGGAAGACCCAGTACTTC. The chain links TRBV9 to TRBJ2-5; D is possibly TRBD1 (5 bases). The CDR3 length is 15 residues. From germline, CDR1 is SGDLS and CDR2 YYNGEE. The germline V and J ends were trimmed by 3 bases and 6 bases, with 18 bases remaining between them.

V gene TRBV6-1 combines with J gene TRBJ2-3; the D gene is possibly TRBD2 (6 bases). The germline V gene encodes CDR1 MNHNS and CDR2 SASEGT. Deletions cut 6 bases from V and 2 bases from J, with 12 bases between. The CDR3 is made up of 14 amino acids. The CDR3 DNA sequence: TGTGCCAGCAGGGGAGGCGGGTCCACAGATACGCAGTATTTT. Translated, it gives CASRGGGSTDTQYF.

The rearrangement links TRBV7-9 to TRBJ1-2; TRBD1 matches 12 bases. This CDR3 is 16 amino acids long. V lost 2 bases, J lost 7 bases, and 8 bases stayed unmatched. The germline CDR1 and CDR2 sequences are SEHNR and FQNEAQ (reference sequence). The CDR3 spells CASSLSSGTGGRGYTF. The DNA of the CDR3 is TGTGCCAGCAGCTTATCGTCCGGGACAGGGGGCCGTGGCTACACCTTC.

In its sample, this clone was seen a few times. The rearrangement joins TRBV2 to TRBJ1-5, with 8 bases fitting TRBD1. Unmatched junction bases numbered 5, after V lost 4 bases and J lost 0 bases. This CDR3 spans 16 amino acids. Germline assignment: CDR1 SNHLY and CDR2 FYNNEI. The CDR3 DNA follows: TGTGCCAGCAGTGGATCTGGACAGGGTAGCAATCAGCCCCAGCATTTT. Amino acids: CASSGSGQGSNQPQHF.